This TCR beta chain was obtained from a study of blood T cell repertoires in COVID-19. Study-wide background: Material from acute and convalescent COVID-19 was sourced from the United States, Italy and Spain.

Original processing methods: By means of reference gene primer amplification, nucleated cell counts were estimated. Generated by immunoSEQ multiplex PCR, the TCRdb table keeps only in-frame clones and is missing some. The V and J calls and clone size are taken from that table; D and trimming were inferred from the DNA. The table records 200,000 to 250,000 clones, 80% to 95% of them present only once. The germline V gene encodes CDR1 SGHDT and CDR2 YYEEEE. The CDR3 covers 16 residues. V shed 2 bases, J shed 0 bases, and the junction held 4 bases outside the gene matches. Seattle patients were enrolled during active infection and followed longitudinally.

V gene TRBV5-6 combines with J gene TRBJ1-5; 8 nucleotides match TRBD1. Input material: peripheral blood. This TCR came from a man between 60 and 75 years old with COVID-19, enrolled during active disease. The CDR3 sequence: CASSFTGGYSNQPQHF. The CDR3 nucleotides are TGTGCCAGCAGCTTCACAGGGGGATATAGCAATCAGCCCCAGCATTTT.